A selection of T cell receptor beta chains follows, all from one sample in a study of blood T cell repertoires in COVID-19. Sequenced by immunoSEQ multiplex PCR; TCRdb stores in-frame clones only, minus some. The sample consists of hundreds of thousands of clones, roughly four fifths of them appearing once. Sequenced sample: PBMCs or T cells enriched from blood (not recorded which). All receptors derive from a man aged 25-45 years with acute COVID-19. The CDR3 runs from the conserved cysteine through the conserved F or W. D genes are given only for firm matches. Expanded clones are given a class, and other clones once, few, many or no size at all.

V gene,D gene,J gene,clone size,CDR3 DNA,CDR3 protein
TRBV3-1/TRBV3-2,.,TRBJ1-4,.,TGTGCCAGCAGCCAGAGATCCGAGCTGTTTTTT,CASSQRSELFF
TRBV3-1/TRBV3-2,.,TRBJ2-5,.,TGTGCCAGCAGCCCCCGGGAGCCTTGGGAGACCCAGTACTTC,CASSPREPWETQYF
TRBV18,TRBD1,TRBJ1-5,.,TGTGCCAGCTCCCCGGGACAGTTGATAGGCCAGCCCCAGCATTTT,CASSPGQLIGQPQHF
TRBV28,.,TRBJ1-5,.,TGTGCCAGCAGAACAGGTTGGTCAGGGAGGCGTCAGCCCCAGCATTTT,CASRTGWSGRRQPQHF
TRBV28,.,TRBJ1-2,.,TGTGCCAGCAGCTCCGGGACACCTGGCTACACCTTC,CASSSGTPGYTF
TRBV18,TRBD2,TRBJ2-1,.,TGTGCCAGCTCACCGCGGGGGGCGGCCCCGGCAGGGGATGAGCAGTTCTTC,CASSPRGAAPAGDEQFF
TRBV19,.,TRBJ1-6,.,TGTGCCAGTAGCCAACTTGACAGAGATAATTCACCCCTCCACTTT,CASSQLDRDNSPLHF
TRBV2,TRBD1,TRBJ1-6,.,TGTGCCAGCAGAGGCCGACAGGGAGGAGCACCCCTCCACTTT,CASRGRQGGAPLHF
TRBV11-3,.,TRBJ1-4,once,TGTGCCAGCAGCTCTGGTGTTTCCACCGGTGTTAATGAAAAACTGTTTTTT,CASSSGVSTGVNEKLFF
TRBV6-2/TRBV6-3,.,TRBJ2-2,.,TGTGCCAGCAGTTTCGGGGGGAACACCGGGGAGCTGTTTTTT,CASSFGGNTGELFF
TRBV5-1,.,TRBJ2-5,.,TGTGCCAGCAGCCTAGAACAGGGTCGAATGGGAGAGACCCAGTACTTC,CASSLEQGRMGETQYF
TRBV3-1/TRBV3-2,TRBD2,TRBJ2-1,.,TGTGCCAGCAGAGTCACTAGCGGGGCTTACAATGAGCAGTTCTTC,CASRVTSGAYNEQFF
TRBV6-5,TRBD1,TRBJ1-1,.,TGTGCCAGCAGGCCCCAAGCCAAGGGGGCCACTGAAGCTTTCTTT,CASRPQAKGATEAFF
TRBV6-4,TRBD2,TRBJ2-2,.,TGTGCCAGCAGCGCGACTAGCGGGAGCACCGGGGAGCTGTTTTTT,CASSATSGSTGELFF
TRBV5-6,TRBD2,TRBJ2-1,once,TGTGCCAGCAGCTCTGCCAGCGGGGGGGACTATGAGCAGTTCTTC,CASSSASGGDYEQFF
TRBV13,TRBD2,TRBJ2-3,.,TGTGCCAGCAGCTTAAAAAGCGGGGGGGGCACAGATACGCAGTATTTT,CASSLKSGGGTDTQYF
TRBV6-5,.,TRBJ1-2,.,TGTGCCAGCGGGGCGGGGTATGGCTACACCTTC,CASGAGYGYTF
TRBV19,.,TRBJ1-3,.,TGTGCCAGTGAACAGGGCGGTAGAAACACCATATATTTT,CASEQGGRNTIYF
TRBV7-9,.,TRBJ2-5,few,TGTGCCAGCAGCTTAGACTCGTTGTACGGAGAGACCCAGTACTTC,CASSLDSLYGETQYF
TRBV12-5,.,TRBJ2-3,.,TGTGCTAGTGGTTCGGACAACACAGATACGCAGTATTTT,CASGSDNTDTQYF
TRBV6-2/TRBV6-3,.,TRBJ1-1,few,TGTGCCAGCAGTTACCGTCAAGACTTTATGAACACTGAAGCTTTCTTT,CASSYRQDFMNTEAFF
TRBV18,TRBD1,TRBJ1-4,.,TGTGCCAGCTCACGGCAGGGGGCAACTAATGAAAAACTGTTTTTT,CASSRQGATNEKLFF
TRBV18,TRBD1,TRBJ1-1,.,TGTGCCAGCTCACCTGGACAGGGTAACACTGAAGCTTTCTTT,CASSPGQGNTEAFF
TRBV6-1,.,TRBJ2-2,.,TGTGCCAGCAGTGACCTTACAGCCAACACCGGGGAGCTGTTTTTT,CASSDLTANTGELFF
TRBV15,.,TRBJ1-1,few,TGTGCCACCAGCACCGAAATATCAACAGGGCTTATTGGTATGAACACTGAAGCTTTCTTT,CATSTEISTGLIGMNTEAFF
TRBV20-1,.,TRBJ1-5,few,TGCAGTGCTAGTTTCCCGGGGGGAGGGAATCAGCCCCAGCATTTT,CSASFPGGGNQPQHF
TRBV7-6,.,TRBJ1-3,.,TGTGCCAGCAGCTTAGACGGGAGGGACACTTATTTT,CASSLDGRDTYF
TRBV27,.,TRBJ2-6,.,TGTGCCAGCAGTTTATTTACAGGCGTCTCTGGGGCCAACGTCCTGACTTTC,CASSLFTGVSGANVLTF
TRBV30,.,TRBJ2-1,.,TGTGCCTGGTTTGACACTGACTACAATGAGCAGTTCTTC,CAWFDTDYNEQFF
TRBV3-1/TRBV3-2,.,TRBJ2-5,.,TGTGCCAGCAGCCACGTTGAAGAGACCCAGTACTTC,CASSHVEETQYF
TRBV27,TRBD1,TRBJ1-2,.,TGTGCCAGCAGTTTCCGGGACAGGGCTTACGGCTACACCTTC,CASSFRDRAYGYTF
TRBV28,.,TRBJ1-6,.,TGTGCCAGCGCAACAGGGTATAATTCACCCCTCCACTTT,CASATGYNSPLHF
TRBV18,.,TRBJ2-3,once,TGTGCCAGCTCACCATTGGATAGCGGCCAAGATACGCAGTATTTT,CASSPLDSGQDTQYF
TRBV19,TRBD1,TRBJ1-5,once,TGTGCCAGTAGTAGACAGGGTGGGAATCAGCCCCAGCATTTT,CASSRQGGNQPQHF
TRBV7-2,.,TRBJ1-1,once,TGTGCCAGCAGCTTAGTAGTAGGGGACACTGAAGCTTTCTTT,CASSLVVGDTEAFF
TRBV11-3,TRBD2,TRBJ2-1,few,TGTGCCAGCAGCACACAGGGACTAGCGGGATCGAATTACAATGAGCAGTTCTTC,CASSTQGLAGSNYNEQFF
TRBV18,TRBD2,TRBJ2-1,.,TGTGCCAGCTCACCACTGGCGGGGGGGTACAATGAGCAGTTCTTC,CASSPLAGGYNEQFF
TRBV19,TRBD1,TRBJ1-6,.,TGTGCCAGTAGTACCCTGGACAGGGATAATTCACCCCTCCACTTT,CASSTLDRDNSPLHF
TRBV4-1,.,TRBJ1-5,.,TGCGCCAGCAGCCAAGGAGGGTACGGCAATCAGCCCCAGCATTTT,CASSQGGYGNQPQHF
TRBV19,.,TRBJ2-2,.,TGTGCCAGTAGGTCGCCTTCGGACACCGGGGAGCTGTTTTTT,CASRSPSDTGELFF
TRBV7-3,.,TRBJ2-3,.,TGTGCCAGCAGCTTGAGTCTTTACACAGATACGCAGTATTTT,CASSLSLYTDTQYF
TRBV2,.,TRBJ1-5,.,TGTGCCAGCAGTAGGGGAAGGCAGAATCAGCCCCAGCATTTT,CASSRGRQNQPQHF
TRBV5-8,.,TRBJ2-4,.,TGTGTAGGGAGTAGCTTCGTCGAAAACATTCAGTACTTC,CVGSSFVENIQYF
TRBV7-6,TRBD1,TRBJ1-1,.,TGTGCCAGCAGCTTCTCCGGGACAGTAAGGAACACTGAAGCTTTCTTT,CASSFSGTVRNTEAFF
TRBV7-2,TRBD2,TRBJ2-1,.,TGTGCCAGCAATTGGCCACCGGGACTAGCGGGAGGGCGTCACCATGAGCAGTTCTTC,CASNWPPGLAGGRHHEQFF
TRBV19,.,TRBJ2-3,.,TGTGCCAGTAGTATCCTTGTGGACAGTCCCACAGATACGCAGTATTTT,CASSILVDSPTDTQYF
TRBV5-6,.,TRBJ1-1,.,TGTGCCAGCAGCTTCTACAGGAACACTGAAGCTTTCTTT,CASSFYRNTEAFF
TRBV5-1,.,TRBJ1-2,.,TGTGCCAGCAGCTTAATACAGGGCTATGGCTACACCTTC,CASSLIQGYGYTF
TRBV7-9,TRBD2,TRBJ2-3,.,TGTGCCAGCAGCTCTAGCGGGTCGGGAGATACGCAGTATTTT,CASSSSGSGDTQYF
TRBV5-6,.,TRBJ1-1,once,TGTGCCAGCAGCTTAGGTCCGGGGATTTGGTTT,CASSLGPGIWF